These 24 T cell receptor beta chains were all obtained from the same sample, sequenced in a study of blood T cell repertoires in COVID-19 (dated by TCRdb to the early 2020s). Receptor libraries were prepared by the immunoSEQ multiplex PCR assay. Not all clones reach the TCRdb copy of this immuneACCESS table, which keeps in-frame sequences only. Checked studies attribute under half of the gap to unresolved V genes and leave the rest unexplained. The sample table holds a few hundred thousand clones, of which approximately 85% were seen once. Of the sample, approximately 5.1% is held by the ten largest clones. The specimen sequenced was peripheral blood. These TCRs come from a man aged 50-60 years with active or convalescent COVID-19.

The rearrangement links TRBV19 to TRBJ2-2; 9 nucleotides line up with TRBD1. V shed 6 bases and J 7 bases; nucleotides not matched to a gene: 6. The CDR3 extends over 14 amino acids. The germline V gene has CDR1 LNHDA and CDR2 SQIVND (reference sequence). CDR3: CASRGTGRGGELFF. DNA for the CDR3: TGTGCCAGTAGGGGGACAGGGCGAGGCGGGGAGCTGTTTTTT.

V gene TRBV24-1 combines with J gene TRBJ2-1, with a tentative D call TRBD2 (5 bases). This CDR3 contains 17 residues. Per the germline V gene, CDR1 is KGHDR and CDR2 is SFDVKD. Trimming removed 3 bases at V and 0 bases at J, with 14 bases between. CDR3 nucleotides: TGTGCCACCAGTGATAATAAAGTAGGAGGCTCCTACAATGAGCAGTTCTTC. Protein product: CATSDNKVGGSYNEQFF.

This chain connects TRBV6-4 to TRBJ2-5; D gene ambiguous. Germline CDR1 reads MRHNA; CDR2 reads SNTAGT. This CDR3 is 12 amino acids long. Trimming took off 7 bases at V and 4 bases at J, with 10 bases between the two ends. The DNA of the CDR3 is TGTGCCAGCATTTTGCCGGTAGAGACCCAGTACTTC. Translating it yields CASILPVETQYF.

DNA of the CDR3: TGTGCCAGCAGCCAAGGGGGGGACATTCAGTACTTC. Translated: CASSQGGDIQYF. The chain combines TRBV3-1 (or the pseudogene TRBV3-2) with TRBJ2-4; D is perhaps TRBD2 (6 bases). The germline V gene has CDR1 LGHDT and CDR2 YNNKEL (reference sequence). V was pared by 1 base and J by 8 bases, with 6 bases between. The CDR3 length is 12 residues.

The chain joins TRBV7-6 to TRBJ2-7; TRBD1 matches at 7 bases. Germline trimming cut 1 base from V and 5 bases from J; bases unmatched to any gene: 8. Germline V gene sequence: CDR1 SGHVS, CDR2 FNYEAQ. The CDR3 runs 15 residues. The CDR3 loop reads CASSLVQGELNEQYF. CDR3 sequence (DNA): TGTGCCAGCAGCTTAGTTCAGGGGGAATTGAACGAGCAGTACTTC.

V gene TRBV6-1 combines with J gene TRBJ2-3; D unresolved. There are 12 residues in the CDR3. Germline V lookup: CDR1 MNHNS, CDR2 SASEGT. V dropped 3 bases and J dropped 1 base, with 2 bases sitting between them. CDR3 region: CASSDGTDTQYF. CDR3 DNA: TGTGCCAGCAGTGACGGCACAGATACGCAGTATTTT.

The count of this clone is one. The chain uses TRBV6-6 and TRBJ1-5, with D perhaps matching TRBD1 (6 bases). Germline V gene data show CDR1 as MNHNY and CDR2 as SVGAGI (reference sequence). V lost 7 bases, J lost 5 bases, and 15 bases lay in between. The CDR3 has 14 amino acids. CDR3 nucleotide sequence: TGTGCCAGCAACCGGGACACCTCGTATCAGCCCCAGCATTTT. Its translation is CASNRDTSYQPQHF.

This clone was observed a handful of times. CDR3 sequence (DNA): TGTGCCAGCAGCGAGGTCTCCTATAATTCACCCCTCCACTTT. It yields the protein CASSEVSYNSPLHF. This rearrangement joins TRBV3-1 (or the pseudogene TRBV3-2) to TRBJ1-6; no clear D gene. Trimming stripped 5 bases from V and 0 bases from J, with 5 bases between. CDR1 is LGHDT and CDR2 is YNNKEL in the germline V gene (reference sequence). The CDR3 spans 14 residues.

This chain links TRBV11-3 with TRBJ2-3; D possibly corresponds to TRBD2 (5 bases). With 5 bases removed from V and 2 bases from J, the gap between germline ends came to 17 bases. Looked up from germline, CDR1 is SGHNT and CDR2 is YENEEA. There are 16 residues in the CDR3. The CDR3 region is CASSLTAGRTTDTQYF. Written as DNA, the CDR3 is TGTGCCAGCAGCCTTACCGCGGGCCGAACCACAGATACGCAGTATTTT.

The V call is TRBV7-2, the J call TRBJ2-1, with 9 bases that match TRBD2. This CDR3 comprises 15 residues. CDR1 is SGHTA, CDR2 FQGNSA, per germline. V dropped 2 bases and J dropped 5; count of bases not matched to a gene: 4. The CDR3 region is CASSLSSGSHNEQFF. The CDR3 nucleotides read TGTGCCAGCAGCTTAAGTAGCGGGAGCCACAATGAGCAGTTCTTC.

The V call is TRBV10-2, the J call TRBJ2-1; D gene uncertain. The V gene lost 5 bases and the J gene lost 4 bases, with 3 bases spanning the gap. The CDR3 length is 11 residues. From germline, CDR1 is WSHSY and CDR2 SAAADI. In DNA form, the CDR3 reads TGCGCCAGCAGTTATTACAATGAGCAGTTCTTC. Its protein product is CASSYYNEQFF.

V is TRBV6-1 and J is TRBJ2-2, with D perhaps TRBD1 (5 bases). The germline V gene has CDR1 MNHNS and CDR2 SASEGT. Trimming pared 6 bases from V and 6 bases from J, leaving 8 bases between. This CDR3 is built from 12 residues. CDR3: CASRLGAGELFF. CDR3 bases: TGTGCCAGCAGGTTAGGGGCCGGGGAGCTGTTTTTT.

The chain joins TRBV10-3 to TRBJ1-1; a possible D gene is TRBD1 (6 bases). V was clipped by 2 bases and J by 1 base, with 17 bases between them. CDR1 and CDR2 (germline): ENHRY, SYGVKD. This CDR3 comprises 17 residues. The CDR3: CAISEGTPGHTNTEAFF. The CDR3 coding sequence is TGTGCCATCAGTGAGGGAACCCCGGGACATACGAACACTGAAGCTTTCTTT.

The genes are TRBV15 and TRBJ1-5, with unresolved D. This CDR3 comprises 12 residues. Germline V gene lookup returns CDR1 LNHNV and CDR2 YYDKDF (reference sequence). The CDR3 sequence: CAAGLSNQPQHF. CDR3 nucleotides: TGTGCAGCTGGGCTTAGCAATCAGCCCCAGCATTTT.

The CDR3 coding sequence is TGTGCCAGCAGCCCCACTAGCGCCGGAGAGACCCAGTACTTC. It yields the protein CASSPTSAGETQYF. The chain recombines TRBV3-1 (or the pseudogene TRBV3-2) with TRBJ2-5; 7 nucleotides line up with TRBD2. Germline CDR1 LGHDT, CDR2 YNNKEL (reference sequence). V was pared by 4 bases and J by 4 bases, with 6 bases of the junction left unmatched. The CDR3 is made up of 14 amino acids.

The chain joins TRBV5-6 to TRBJ1-1, with 9 bases lining up with TRBD1. CDR1 is SGHDT, CDR2 YYEEEE, per germline. CDR3 length: 15 residues. The V gene end was trimmed by 4 bases and the J gene end by 5 bases; junction bases not matched to a gene: 9. In DNA form, the CDR3 reads TGTGCCAGCAGCCTTCGGGCGACAGGGGGTACTGAAGCTTTCTTT. Translated, it gives CASSLRATGGTEAFF. The full variable domain, in which reference TRBV5-6 and TRBJ1-1 provide the parts outside the CDR3, is DAGVTQSPTHLIKTRGQQVTLRCSPKSGHDTVSWYQQALGQGPQFIFQYYEEEERQRGNFPDRFSGHQFPNYSSELNVNALLLGDSALYLCASSLRATGGTEAFFGQGTRLTVV.

The chain combines TRBV2 with TRBJ1-1; possible D gene TRBD1, 5 bases. The CDR3 extends over 13 amino acids. V lost 8 bases, J lost 5 bases, and 15 bases lay in between. Germline V lookup: CDR1 SNHLY, CDR2 FYNNEI. CDR3 bases: TGTGCCAGCCGCGGGGGGGTCGGGACTGAAGCTTTCTTT. The encoded protein is CASRGGVGTEAFF.

This chain links TRBV2 with TRBJ1-4; D gene ambiguous. This CDR3 contains 14 residues. V lost 6 bases and J lost 1, with 9 bases in between. Germline values: CDR1 SNHLY, CDR2 FYNNEI. CDR3 residues: CASSPRGTNEKLFF. DNA for the CDR3: TGTGCCAGCAGCCCCAGAGGAACTAATGAAAAACTGTTTTTT.

This clone was detected once. J is TRBJ1-5 and V is TRBV7-2, with 7 bases fitting TRBD1. Germline V lookup: CDR1 SGHTA, CDR2 FQGNSA. With 6 bases clipped from V and 1 base from J, the junction kept 3 bases outside the gene matches. CDR3 length equals 14 residues. The CDR3 region is CASSDRESNQPQHF. The CDR3 nucleotides are TGTGCCAGCAGTGACAGGGAAAGCAATCAGCCCCAGCATTTT.

This chain links TRBV6-5 with TRBJ2-3, with D perhaps matching TRBD2 (5 bases). Germline CDR1 MNHEY, CDR2 SVGAGI. V was clipped by 2 bases and J by 2 bases, with 8 bases between them. The CDR3 length is 14 residues. The CDR3 region is CASSYAGFTDTQYF. CDR3 bases: TGTGCCAGCAGTTACGCGGGTTTCACAGATACGCAGTATTTT.

To note about this clone: One junction end does not reproduce the germline sequence, and a read error may be involved. The gene calls are TRBV18 and TRBJ2-7, with TRBD1 identical over 9 bases. CDR1 is KGHSH, CDR2 LQKENI, per germline. The CDR3 loop spans 15 amino acids. This CDR3 is CASSPTGGAKYGQYF. The CDR3, as DNA: TGTGCCAGCTCACCAACAGGGGGCGCGAAATACGGGCAGTACTTC.

The rearrangement joins TRBV9 to TRBJ2-1; D unclear. The CDR3 has 14 amino acids. Trimming removed 0 bases from V and 4 bases from J, with 8 bases in between. From germline, CDR1 is SGDLS and CDR2 YYNGEE. The CDR3 protein is CASSVDYGYNEQFF. DNA for the CDR3: TGTGCCAGCAGCGTAGATTACGGTTACAATGAGCAGTTCTTC.

This clone has a single count. This rearrangement joins TRBV28 to TRBJ2-3, with D possibly TRBD2 on 6 matching bases. CDR3 length equals 15 residues. The V gene lost 8 bases and the J gene lost 4 bases, with 19 bases spanning the gap. Germline lookup yields CDR1 MDHEN and CDR2 SYDVKM. CDR3 DNA sequence: TGTGCCAGCTCGCGGGGTAGAGGTGGCGCAGATACGCAGTATTTT. Protein sequence: CASSRGRGGADTQYF.

The chain carries TRBV5-1 and TRBJ2-1; 9 nucleotides match TRBD2. The CDR3 is 15 residues long. The ends lost 4 bases at V and 7 bases at J; junction bases unmatched: 9. The V gene's germline CDR1 is SGHRS and CDR2 YFSETQ. The DNA of the CDR3 is TGCGCCAGCAGCCCTCGGCAGCGGGAGGTGAATGAGCAGTTCTTC. Translating it yields CASSPRQREVNEQFF.